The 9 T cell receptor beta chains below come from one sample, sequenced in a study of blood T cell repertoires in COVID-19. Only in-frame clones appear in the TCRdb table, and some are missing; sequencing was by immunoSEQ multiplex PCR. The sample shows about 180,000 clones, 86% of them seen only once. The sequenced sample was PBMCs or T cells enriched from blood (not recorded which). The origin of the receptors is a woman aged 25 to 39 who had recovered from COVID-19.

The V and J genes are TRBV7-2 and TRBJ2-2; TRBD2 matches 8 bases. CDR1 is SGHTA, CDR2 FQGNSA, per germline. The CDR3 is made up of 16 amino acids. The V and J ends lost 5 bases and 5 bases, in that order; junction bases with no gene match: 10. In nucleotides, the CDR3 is TGTGCCAGCAGCCCCGGGGGTGCGGGAGGAACCGGGGAGCTGTTTTTT. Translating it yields CASSPGGAGGTGELFF.

This CDR3 reads CASSETGQGYEQYF. The CDR3 DNA reads as TGTGCCAGTAGTGAGACGGGACAGGGATACGAGCAGTACTTC. The V and J genes are TRBV19 and TRBJ2-7; 9 nucleotides align to TRBD1. CDR1 is LNHDA and CDR2 is SQIVND in the germline V gene (reference sequence). The V and J ends lost 5 bases and 4 bases, in that order; junction bases with no gene match: 6. The CDR3 has 14 residues. The variable domain in full, completed from reference TRBV19 and TRBJ2-7, reads DGGITQSPKYLFRKEGQNVTLSCEQNLNHDAMYWYRQDPGQGLRLIYYSQIVNDFQKGDIAEGYSVSREKKESFPLTVTSAQKNPTAFYLCASSETGQGYEQYFGPGTRLTVT.

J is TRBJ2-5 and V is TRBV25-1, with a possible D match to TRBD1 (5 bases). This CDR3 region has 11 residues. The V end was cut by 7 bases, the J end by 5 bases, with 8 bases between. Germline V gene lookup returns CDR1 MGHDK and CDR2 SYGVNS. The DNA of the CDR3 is TGTGCCAGCACAGGGCTGGAGACCCAGTACTTC. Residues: CASTGLETQYF.

The CDR3 is CASSIQGSNQPQHF. DNA of the CDR3: TGTGCCAGTAGTATACAGGGTAGCAATCAGCCCCAGCATTTT. The V gene is TRBV19, the J gene TRBJ1-5, with a possible D match to TRBD1 (5 bases). Germline CDR1 is LNHDA and CDR2 is SQIVND (reference sequence). V was cut by 2 bases and J by 0 bases, with 5 bases left in between. CDR3 size: 14 residues.

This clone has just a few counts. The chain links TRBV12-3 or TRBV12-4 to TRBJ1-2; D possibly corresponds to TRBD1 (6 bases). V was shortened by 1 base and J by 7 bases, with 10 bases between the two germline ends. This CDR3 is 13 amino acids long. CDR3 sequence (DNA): TGTGCCAGCAGTTTAGGGCAGGGGTTTGGCTACACCTTC. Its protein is CASSLGQGFGYTF.

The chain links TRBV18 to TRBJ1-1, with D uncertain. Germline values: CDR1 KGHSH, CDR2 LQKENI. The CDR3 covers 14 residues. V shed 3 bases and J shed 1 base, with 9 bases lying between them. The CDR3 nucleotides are TGTGCCAGCTCACCGTATGGGAGGAACACTGAAGCTTTCTTT. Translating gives CASSPYGRNTEAFF.

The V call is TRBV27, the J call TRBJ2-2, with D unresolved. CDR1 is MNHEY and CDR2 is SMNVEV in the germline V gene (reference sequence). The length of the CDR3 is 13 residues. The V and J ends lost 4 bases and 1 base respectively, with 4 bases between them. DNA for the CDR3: TGTGCCAGCAGTTACGGGAACACCGGGGAGCTGTTTTTT. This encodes CASSYGNTGELFF.

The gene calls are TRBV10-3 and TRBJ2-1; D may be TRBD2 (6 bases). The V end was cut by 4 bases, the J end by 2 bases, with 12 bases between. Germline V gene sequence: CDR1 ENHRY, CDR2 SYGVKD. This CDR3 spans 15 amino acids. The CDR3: CAISGDSGTYNEQFF. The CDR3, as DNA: TGTGCCATCAGTGGTGATAGCGGAACCTACAATGAGCAGTTCTTC.

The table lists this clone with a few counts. In DNA, the CDR3 is TGTGCCAGCAGTCTTCCGGGACTAGATGAGCAGTTCTTC. This translates into CASSLPGLDEQFF. The chain combines TRBV28 with TRBJ2-1; 8 bases are a match to TRBD2. The CDR3 sequence is 13 residues long. Germline V lookup: CDR1 MDHEN, CDR2 SYDVKM. V shed 5 bases, J shed 8 bases, and the junction held 5 bases outside the gene matches. Filled out from reference TRBV28 and TRBJ2-1, the complete variable domain reads DVKVTQSSRYLVKRTGEKVFLECVQDMDHENMFWYRQDPGLGLRLIYFSYDVKMKEKGDIPEGYSVSREKKERFSLILESASTNQTSMYLCASSLPGLDEQFFGPGTRLTVL.